The clone carrying this T cell receptor (beta chain) was counted between two and nine times. The CDR3 consists of 15 residues. Trimming pared 4 bases from V and 7 bases from J, leaving 19 bases between. In germline, CDR1 is SGHTA, CDR2 FQGNSA. MiXCR, run by TCRdb on the RT-PCR reads, gives a single entry per CDR3 protein. Of more than 550,000 distinct CDR3 sequences in the sample, 14% were seen once. The receptor was isolated from a female donor in good health, serving as a healthy control. The gene calls are TRBV7-2 and TRBJ2-5; tentative D call: TRBD2 (6 bases). What was sequenced was memory CD4+ T cells from blood. CDR3 sequence reads: CASSSSPTLGGTQYF. The CDR3 DNA sequence: TGTGCCAGCAGCTCGTCGCCGACCCTCGGGGGGACCCAGTACTTC.